This note documents a single TCR beta chain sequence. This record comes from a study of human T cells and chemical hapten exposure. About the research overall: Chiefly female patients presented with alopecia areata, totalis or universalis.

The CDR3 spans 16 residues. V shed 6 bases and J shed 5 bases, with 19 bases lying between them. Germline V gene data show CDR1 as KGHSH and CDR2 as LQKENI. Time point specified: patch test 1, 2 weeks after DPC sensitization. The treatment: therapeutic diphenylcyclopropenone sensitization with weekly scalp DPC. TCRdb itself ran the RACE reads through MiXCR, one entry per CDR3 protein. The sample records approximately 340,000 distinct CDR3 sequences, around 7% being singletons. This receptor was obtained from a woman aged 18-30 years with alopecia areata. Some clones in this sample may be carry-over from other donors' samples. V and J are TRBV18 and TRBJ2-2; tentative D call: TRBD1 (5 bases). The sequencing used whole blood, collected in connection with sensitization to the hapten diphenylcyclopropenone (DPC). This CDR3 is CASSPLLTGRTGELFF. Written as DNA, the CDR3 is TGTGCCAGCTCGCCCCTTCTTACAGGTCGGACCGGGGAGCTGTTTTTT.